This entry lists 26 T cell receptor beta chains sequenced from one sample in a study of blood T cell repertoires in COVID-19. The data were produced by immunoSEQ multiplex PCR, yet TCRdb's version contains in-frame clones alone and is incomplete. Seen here are 70,000 to 90,000 clones, roughly 86% observed once, and the top ten hold approximately 8.1%. Sequencing was performed on peripheral blood. Receptors originate from a man aged 50-60 years with active COVID-19.

V and J are TRBV10-1 and TRBJ2-7; D uncertain. V dropped 4 bases and J dropped 0 bases, with 10 bases sitting between them. This CDR3 comprises 14 residues. Looked up from germline, CDR1 is WNHNN and CDR2 is SYGVQD (reference sequence). This chain's CDR3 is CASSGGRSSYEQYF. DNA for the CDR3: TGCGCCAGCAGTGGCGGTAGGAGCTCCTACGAGCAGTACTTC.

The chain couples TRBV9 to TRBJ2-7; 9 bases are shared with TRBD2. Germline V gene lookup returns CDR1 SGDLS and CDR2 YYNGEE. The CDR3 spans 15 residues. V shed 0 bases, J shed 5 bases, and the junction held 6 bases outside the gene matches. The CDR3 spells CASSVAGSGGDEQYF. In DNA form, the CDR3 reads TGTGCCAGCAGCGTAGCAGGTAGCGGGGGAGACGAGCAGTACTTC.

This clone was seen only a few times. This rearrangement joins TRBV4-2 to TRBJ2-7; D is uncertain. The length of the CDR3 is 17 residues. Deletions cut 4 bases from V and 1 base from J, with 20 bases between. Germline CDR1 reads LGHNA; CDR2 reads YNFKEQ. The CDR3 here is CASSPVHGAVPSYEQYF. The CDR3 DNA follows: TGTGCCAGCAGCCCGGTCCATGGCGCGGTCCCGTCCTACGAGCAGTACTTC.

The chain joins TRBV2 to TRBJ2-7, with 10 positions matching TRBD1. Germline V gene data show CDR1 as SNHLY and CDR2 as FYNNEI. CDR3 length equals 15 residues. After removal of 6 bases from V and 6 bases from J, the junction contained 11 bases not matched to a gene. This CDR3 reads CASRSTGTGVREQYF. In DNA, the CDR3 is TGTGCCAGCAGATCCACCGGGACAGGGGTCCGCGAGCAGTACTTC. Filled out from reference TRBV2 and TRBJ2-7, the complete variable domain reads EPEVTQTPSHQVTQMGQEVILRCVPISNHLYFYWYRQILGQKVEFLVSFYNNEISEKSEIFDDQFSVERPDGSNFTLKIRSTKLEDSAMYFCASRSTGTGVREQYFGPGTRLTVT.

The chain links TRBV28 to TRBJ2-7; D call uncertain. Germline values: CDR1 MDHEN, CDR2 SYDVKM. With 3 bases removed from V and 1 base from J, the gap between germline ends came to 10 bases. The CDR3 loop spans 14 amino acids. The chain's CDR3 is CASSFQAESYEQYF. In DNA, the CDR3 is TGTGCCAGCAGTTTTCAGGCAGAGTCCTACGAGCAGTACTTC.

A note on this clone: Germline and junction disagree at one end, which may indicate a read error. V and J are TRBV18 and TRBJ1-3, with TRBD1 identical over 8 bases. The CDR3 contains 14 residues. Germline lookup yields CDR1 KGHSH and CDR2 LQKENI. The CDR3 region is CASSPGQGLSTDTF. DNA for the CDR3: TGTGCCAGCTCACCAGGACAGGGTCTCTCGACCGATACTTTT.

The rearrangement joins TRBV7-2 to TRBJ1-5, with 7 bases identical to TRBD1. The CDR3 has 15 residues. V shed 5 bases and J 7 bases; nucleotides not matched to a gene: 11. Germline CDR1 and CDR2: SGHTA and FQGNSA. DNA for the CDR3: TGTGCCAGCAGCGTTACGACAGGGTTTCGGCAGCCCCAGCATTTT. It codes for CASSVTTGFRQPQHF.

The chain recombines TRBV6-5 with TRBJ1-1; TRBD1 might be the D (6 bases). CDR3 length: 14 amino acids. Germline loops: CDR1 MNHEY, CDR2 SVGAGI. Trimming took 8 bases from V and 4 from J, leaving 17 bases between them. The CDR3 spells CASSKKGGATEAFF. DNA of the CDR3: TGTGCCAGCTCGAAAAAGGGGGGGGCCACTGAAGCTTTCTTT.

The chain links TRBV20-1 to TRBJ2-7; D remains ambiguous. The V end was cut by 4 bases, the J end by 3 bases, with 7 bases between. Per germline, CDR1 DFQATT and CDR2 SNEGSKA (reference sequence). This CDR3 has 11 residues. The CDR3 nucleotides read TGCAGTGCTATACACCTCTACGAGCAGTACTTC. This translates into CSAIHLYEQYF.

The chain recombines TRBV7-2 with TRBJ1-2; D gene ambiguous. Germline V CDR1 and CDR2: SGHTA, FQGNSA. V was pared by 1 base and J by 7 bases, with 16 bases between. This CDR3 region has 15 residues. CDR3 residues: CASSLGSGRRSGYTF. In DNA form, the CDR3 reads TGTGCCAGCAGCTTAGGTTCGGGTAGGAGAAGTGGCTACACCTTC.

The chain uses TRBV5-4 and TRBJ2-6, with TRBD1 matching 8 bases. The CDR3 has 17 amino acids. CDR1 and CDR2 from the germline V gene are SGHNT and YYREEE (reference sequence). Trimming took 1 base from V and 2 from J; bases not matched to a gene: 5. The CDR3 here is CASSLIQGAAGANVLTF. The CDR3 DNA sequence: TGTGCCAGCAGCTTGATCCAGGGGGCTGCTGGGGCCAACGTCCTGACTTTC.

This chain joins TRBV9 and TRBJ2-7; TRBD1 might be the D (5 bases). Germline V gene data show CDR1 as SGDLS and CDR2 as YYNGEE. CDR3 length: 14 amino acids. The V end was cut by 4 bases, the J end by 0 bases, with 11 bases between. Written as DNA, the CDR3 is TGTGCCAGCAGCCCACAGGAGAGCTCCTACGAGCAGTACTTC. Encoded protein: CASSPQESSYEQYF. Combining the CDR3 with reference TRBV9 and TRBJ2-7 gives the whole variable domain DSGVTQTPKHLITATGQRVTLRCSPRSGDLSVYWYQQSLDQGLQFLIQYYNGEERAKGNILERFSAQQFPDLHSELNLSSLELGDSALYFCASSPQESSYEQYFGPGTRLTVT.

V usage is TRBV5-6 and J usage is TRBJ2-2; tentative D call: TRBD1 (6 bases). Between the trimmed V and J ends, which lost 4 bases and 7 bases, there was a span of 17 bases. The CDR3 spans 15 residues. Germline loops: CDR1 SGHDT, CDR2 YYEEEE. In nucleotides, the CDR3 is TGTGCCAGCAGCCCGACAGGCCAAAACCTCGGGGAGCTGTTTTTT. Its protein product is CASSPTGQNLGELFF.

The chain joins TRBV6-5 to TRBJ1-1; D is unresolved. V was trimmed by 6 bases and J by 0 bases, leaving 14 bases between them. Per germline, CDR1 MNHEY and CDR2 SVGAGI. The CDR3 sequence is 15 residues long. For the CDR3, the DNA is TGTGCCAGCAGGGACTCCGGGAGGTTGAACACTGAAGCTTTCTTT. It codes for CASRDSGRLNTEAFF.

The chain carries TRBV30 and TRBJ1-5, with D tentatively TRBD1 (6 bases). Germline CDR1 is GTSNPN and CDR2 is SVGIG (reference sequence). V lost 2 bases and J lost 5, with 10 bases in between. CDR3 size: 13 residues. The CDR3 nucleotides read TGTGCCTGGAGTTTACAGGGAGATCAGCCCCAGCATTTT. The encoded protein is CAWSLQGDQPQHF. Based on the CDR3 plus reference TRBV30 and TRBJ1-5, the full variable domain is SQTIHQWPATLVQPVGSPLSLECTVEGTSNPNLYWYRQAAGRGLQLLFYSVGIGQISSEVPQNLSASRPQDRQFILSSKKLLLSDSGFYLCAWSLQGDQPQHFGDGTRLSIL.

V is TRBV21-1 and J is TRBJ2-7; the table gives TRBD1 as D, unverified against the DNA. TRBV21-1 is reported as a pseudogene. The CDR3 consists of 16 residues. The CDR3 DNA follows: TGTGCCAGCAGCTCCTCATGGGACAGGTTGGCCAACGAGCAGTACTTC. Translating it yields CASSSSWDRLANEQYF.

The V and J genes are TRBV7-2 and TRBJ2-1, with TRBD2 identical over 9 bases. V lost 7 bases and J lost 3; bases outside the gene matches: 7. The germline CDR1 and CDR2 sequences are SGHTA and FQGNSA. This CDR3 has 15 residues. The CDR3 region is CASNGGGVYYNEQFF. In DNA, the CDR3 is TGTGCCAGCAACGGCGGGGGGGTTTACTACAATGAGCAGTTCTTC.

The chain joins TRBV15 to TRBJ2-3; TRBD2 aligns across 9 bases. Germline loops: CDR1 LNHNV, CDR2 YYDKDF (reference sequence). J gave up 5 bases and V 5 bases, and 5 bases lay outside the gene matches. The CDR3 length is 14 residues. Written as DNA, the CDR3 is TGTGCCACCAGCGGCGGGGGGGCACAAGATACGCAGTATTTT. It specifies CATSGGGAQDTQYF.

The V gene is TRBV7-8, the J gene TRBJ2-7; weak D call: TRBD2 (5 bases). CDR1 and CDR2 from the germline V gene are SGHVS and FQNEAQ. There are 16 residues in the CDR3. V was clipped by 1 base and J by 3 bases, with 16 bases between them. DNA of the CDR3: TGTGCCAGCAGCTTAGTGGGAGACCCGCTCGGCTACGAGCAGTACTTC. Encoded protein: CASSLVGDPLGYEQYF. The full variable domain, completed using reference TRBV7-8 and TRBJ2-7, is GAGVSQSPRYKVAKRGQDVALRCDPISGHVSLFWYQQALGQGPEFLTYFQNEAQLDKSGLPSDRFFAERPEGSVSTLKIQRTQQEDSAVYLCASSLVGDPLGYEQYFGPGTRLTVT.

This chain connects TRBV4-3 to TRBJ2-1; TRBD2 aligns across 9 bases. This CDR3 has 16 residues. Trimming at V came to 4 bases and at J to 3 bases, leaving 7 bases not matched to a gene. Germline V gene data show CDR1 as LGHNA and CDR2 as YSLEER. This CDR3 reads CASSPRAGGVYNEQFF. The CDR3, as DNA: TGCGCCAGCAGCCCCCGAGCGGGGGGCGTCTACAATGAGCAGTTCTTC.

The J gene is TRBJ2-6, the V gene TRBV5-5; 9 bases are shared with TRBD1. CDR1 SGHKS and CDR2 YYEKEE come from the germline V gene (reference sequence). V dropped 0 bases and J dropped 2; count of bases not matched to a gene: 3. The CDR3 has 17 residues. CDR3 sequence reads: CASSLGQGGAGANVLTF. DNA of the CDR3: TGTGCCAGCAGCTTGGGACAGGGGGGAGCTGGGGCCAACGTCCTGACTTTC.

V usage is TRBV9 and J usage is TRBJ1-2; D gene ambiguous. This CDR3 contains 15 residues. Trimming removed 5 bases from V and 4 bases from J, with 18 bases in between. CDR1 is SGDLS, CDR2 YYNGEE, per germline. CDR3 in amino acids: CASSRDGGQTYGYTF. DNA of the CDR3: TGTGCCAGCAGTAGAGACGGCGGGCAGACCTATGGCTACACCTTC.

This chain joins TRBV7-2 and TRBJ1-6; a weak D match, TRBD1 (5 bases). Germline CDR1 SGHTA, CDR2 FQGNSA. CDR3 length: 14 residues. V gave up 11 bases and J gave up 5 bases, with 16 bases separating them. CDR3 DNA sequence: TGTGCCTCAACCGGGGGAATTCATAATTCACCCCTCCACTTT. Protein sequence: CASTGGIHNSPLHF.

This chain links TRBV19 with TRBJ2-3; D perhaps matches TRBD2 (5 bases). V lost 1 base to trimming and J lost 0 bases, with 8 bases between them. The CDR3 covers 15 residues. The germline CDR1 and CDR2 sequences are LNHDA and SQIVND (reference sequence). Here the CDR3 reads CASSIAGISTDTQYF. CDR3 coding DNA: TGTGCCAGTAGTATAGCGGGGATTAGCACAGATACGCAGTATTTT.

V and J are TRBV19 and TRBJ1-3; 7 bases are a match to TRBD1. The CDR3 consists of 15 residues. With 5 bases clipped from V and 1 base from J, the junction kept 5 bases outside the gene matches. CDR1 LNHDA and CDR2 SQIVND come from the germline V gene (reference sequence). The CDR3, as DNA: TGTGCCAGTAGTCCGCGGGACAGTTCTGGAAACACCATATATTTT. Translated: CASSPRDSSGNTIYF.

This clone has more than one count but fewer than ten. The chain couples TRBV7-6 to TRBJ2-7; TRBD1 agrees at 12 bases. The length of the CDR3 is 16 residues. The germline gives CDR1 SGHVS, CDR2 FNYEAQ. V shed 0 bases, J shed 3 bases, and the junction held 3 bases outside the gene matches. The CDR3 loop is CASSLAGTGGGYEQYF. The CDR3 nucleotides read TGTGCCAGCAGCTTAGCCGGGACAGGGGGCGGCTACGAGCAGTACTTC.